Presented here are 18 T cell receptor beta chains from one specimen sequenced in a study of spatial heterogeneity in lung cancer. Overall study results and limits: The study found that expanded intratumoral alpha and beta TCR counts tracked tumor mutation counts.

Antigens of these TCRs are unknown. TCRdb passed the 5' RACE reads through MiXCR, listing each CDR3 protein once. Altogether fewer than 7,000 distinct CDR3 sequences are present, over 13% being singletons, with the ten largest covering 8% to 10%. The time point denotes: sample taken at primary tumor resection. Sequencing was performed on lung tumor tissue, taken at surgery. The receptors come from a male donor with early-stage non-small cell lung cancer.

The sample holds many counts of this clonotype. The chain joins TRBV10-1 to TRBJ2-5; D ambiguous. In germline, CDR1 is WNHNN, CDR2 SYGVQD (reference sequence). Trimming took off 5 bases at V and 1 base at J, with 11 bases between the two ends. There are 14 residues in the CDR3. The CDR3 sequence is CASSRAGGQETQYF. The DNA of the CDR3 is TGCGCCAGCAGTAGAGCCGGTGGCCAAGAGACCCAGTACTTC.

This clonotype is medium-sized in the sample. This chain joins TRBV24-1 and TRBJ2-3; 7 bases line up with TRBD1. The trim removed 2 bases at V and 4 bases at J, leaving 8 bases unmatched. The CDR3 consists of 16 residues. CDR1 and CDR2 from the germline V gene are KGHDR and SFDVKD. DNA for the CDR3: TGTGCCACCAGTGATTACGGGCAGGGGGAATCAGATACGCAGTATTTT. As protein: CATSDYGQGESDTQYF.

At least ten counts were recorded for this clonotype. V is TRBV11-1 and J is TRBJ2-7; D remains unclear. With 4 bases removed from V and 2 bases from J, the gap between germline ends came to 12 bases. Looked up from germline, CDR1 is SGHAT and CDR2 is FQDESV (reference sequence). This CDR3 contains 14 residues. The CDR3 loop is CASSWSSSTYEQYF. The CDR3 DNA reads TGTGCCAGCAGCTGGAGTTCCTCGACCTACGAGCAGTACTTC. Full variable domain (missing parts from reference TRBV11-1 and TRBJ2-7): EAEVAQSPRYKITEKSQAVAFWCDPISGHATLYWYRQILGQGPELLVQFQDESVVDDSQLPKDRFSAERLKGVDSTLKIQPAELGDSAMYLCASSWSSSTYEQYFGPGTRLTVT.

This clonotype is categorized as medium-sized. The V and J genes are TRBV6-1 and TRBJ1-1; 9 nucleotides agree with TRBD1. The J segment lost 4 bases and the V segment lost 4 bases, leaving 7 bases of the junction unmatched. Germline assignment: CDR1 MNHNS and CDR2 SASEGT. The CDR3 runs 15 residues. CDR3 coding DNA: TGTGCCAGCAGTGTACAGGGGGCGCCGGGCACTGAAGCTTTCTTT. This gives the protein CASSVQGAPGTEAFF.

This clonotype is labeled as medium-sized (0.01 to 0.1%). This chain joins TRBV6-2 or TRBV6-3 and TRBJ1-1; D might be TRBD1 (5 bases). The CDR3 has 14 residues. The germline V and J ends were trimmed by 6 bases and 5 bases, with 16 bases remaining between them. Germline V gene lookup returns CDR1 MNHEY and CDR2 SVGEGT. This CDR3 reads CASSVIHGATEAFF. DNA of the CDR3: TGTGCCAGCAGCGTCATCCACGGGGCGACTGAAGCTTTCTTT.

This clonotype was seen ten or more times. This sequence joins TRBV2 and TRBJ1-5; D call uncertain. This CDR3 contains 13 residues. The germline CDR1 and CDR2 sequences are SNHLY and FYNNEI. Between the trimmed V and J ends, which lost 4 bases and 4 bases, there was a span of 8 bases. CDR3 DNA sequence: TGTGCCAGCAGTGCCCAGGATAATCAGCCCCAGCATTTT. Protein: CASSAQDNQPQHF.

This clonotype was counted at least ten times. This chain joins TRBV29-1 and TRBJ2-1; D gene ambiguous. Germline CDR1 reads SQVTM; CDR2 reads ANQGSEA. This CDR3 spans 11 amino acids. V lost 6 bases to trimming and J lost 7 bases, with 10 bases between them. The CDR3 reads CSVRTLNEQFF. Here the CDR3 DNA reads TGCAGCGTAAGGACCCTAAATGAGCAGTTCTTC.

This clonotype was counted many times. The chain recombines TRBV11-2 with TRBJ2-1; 12 nucleotides line up with TRBD2. J gave up 8 bases and V 4 bases, and 9 bases lay outside the gene matches. Germline lookup yields CDR1 SGHAT and CDR2 FQNNGV. CDR3 length: 16 amino acids. The CDR3 loop reads CASSSSSGRVGDEQFF. CDR3 in DNA: TGTGCCAGCAGCTCGTCTAGCGGGAGGGTAGGGGATGAGCAGTTCTTC.

This clonotype occurred many times. The chain recombines TRBV29-1 with TRBJ2-1; the D gene is possibly TRBD1 (6 bases). Germline V gene lookup returns CDR1 SQVTM and CDR2 ANQGSEA. V was pared by 4 bases and J by 5 bases, with 15 bases between. The CDR3 consists of 14 residues. The CDR3 spells CSVGSGDLDNEQFF. The CDR3, as DNA: TGCAGCGTTGGGTCAGGGGACCTCGACAATGAGCAGTTCTTC.

This clonotype rates as medium-sized. The chain is built from TRBV7-9 and TRBJ1-5; D is ambiguous. The germline V and J ends were trimmed by 2 bases and 6 bases, with 11 bases remaining between them. The CDR3 contains 14 residues. The germline V gene has CDR1 SEHNR and CDR2 FQNEAQ (reference sequence). CDR3 in DNA: TGTGCCAGCAGCTTAAGAGAAATTCCTCAGCCCCAGCATTTT. Protein product: CASSLREIPQPQHF.

This clonotype qualifies as medium-sized. This rearrangement joins TRBV6-6 to TRBJ1-4, with D perhaps matching TRBD1 (6 bases). The length of the CDR3 is 14 residues. The V end was cut by 7 bases, the J end by 5 bases, with 14 bases between. Germline loops: CDR1 MNHNY, CDR2 SVGAGI (reference sequence). The CDR3 here is CASTPPGANEKLFF. In DNA form, the CDR3 reads TGTGCCAGCACTCCGCCAGGGGCGAATGAAAAACTGTTTTTT.

This clonotype rates as medium-sized (0.01 to 0.1%). The rearrangement links TRBV10-3 to TRBJ1-2; D possibly corresponds to TRBD1 (5 bases). Germline V lookup: CDR1 ENHRY, CDR2 SYGVKD. This CDR3 has 12 residues. Trimming removed 11 bases at V and 4 bases at J, with 14 bases between. The CDR3 spells CASGREGYGYTF. The CDR3 bases are TGTGCCTCGGGACGAGAGGGCTATGGCTACACCTTC.

This clonotype has a count of ten or more. The genes are TRBV13 and TRBJ2-1; perhaps TRBD2 as D (5 bases). This CDR3 spans 15 amino acids. The germline CDR1 and CDR2 sequences are PRHDT and FYEKMQ (reference sequence). With 2 bases removed from V and 3 bases from J, the gap between germline ends came to 11 bases. The CDR3 DNA follows: TGTGCCAGCAGCTTAACGAGCGGATACTACAATGAGCAGTTCTTC. This encodes CASSLTSGYYNEQFF. Supplemented by reference TRBV13 and TRBJ2-1, the full variable domain reads AAGVIQSPRHLIKEKRETATLKCYPIPRHDTVYWYQQGPGQDPQFLISFYEKMQSDKGSIPDRFSAQQFSDYHSELNMSSLELGDSALYFCASSLTSGYYNEQFFGPGTRLTVL.

This chain joins TRBV29-1 and TRBJ2-7, with D possibly being TRBD1 or TRBD2 (7 bases each). CDR3 size: 18 residues. V was shortened by 6 bases and J by 3 bases, with 30 bases between the two germline ends. The germline gives CDR1 SQVTM, CDR2 ANQGSEA. Written as DNA, the CDR3 is TGCAGCGTCGCTCCCAGGCGGGGGTCGACAGGGATCGACTACGAGCAGTACTTC. This translates into CSVAPRRGSTGIDYEQYF.

This clonotype was recorded many times. J is TRBJ1-1 and V is TRBV18; D remains unclear. Per the germline V gene, CDR1 is KGHSH and CDR2 is LQKENI. The CDR3 totals 12 residues. V lost 6 bases, J lost 1 base, and 6 bases lay in between. In nucleotides, the CDR3 is TGTGCCAGCTCGATTGGGAACACTGAAGCTTTCTTT. Translation: CASSIGNTEAFF.

This clonotype showed up many times. The CDR3 region has the DNA TGTGCTAGTGGTTCTCGGACCCCCTCCAATGAGCAGTTCTTC. Translated, it gives CASGSRTPSNEQFF. J is TRBJ2-1 and V is TRBV12-5; no clear D. The CDR3 has 14 residues. The V and J ends lost 4 bases and 6 bases respectively, with 13 bases between them. Germline CDR1 reads LGHNT; CDR2 reads FRNRAP.

The sample holds a few counts of this clonotype. The chain recombines TRBV20-1 with TRBJ1-2; D unclear. CDR3 length: 10 amino acids. Germline V gene lookup returns CDR1 DFQATT and CDR2 SNEGSKA (reference sequence). V was pared by 0 bases and J by 13 bases, with 9 bases between. The CDR3 nucleotides read TGCAGTGCTAGAGATGTCCTCCCCACCTTC. As protein: CSARDVLPTF.

This clonotype was seen ten or more times. The rearrangement links TRBV2 to TRBJ1-2; 8 positions match TRBD1. The junction had 10 bases not matched to a gene; V was cut back by 4 bases and J by 3 bases. In germline, CDR1 is SNHLY, CDR2 FYNNEI. This CDR3 is 16 amino acids long. In nucleotides, the CDR3 is TGTGCCAGCAGTGTTCCCCGGGACAGGAACTACTATGGCTACACCTTC. Translated, it gives CASSVPRDRNYYGYTF.